This T cell receptor beta chain stems from a study of T cells in Graves' hyperthyroidism and ophthalmopathy. Looking at the study overall: The blood sample was taken at first diagnosis, before treatment began.

TCR beta CDR3 regions were amplified from RNA. In the first-round RT-PCR of the TCR CDR3, the HTBI primer set was used. TCRdb used MiXCR to reprocess the multiplex PCR reads, holding one entry per CDR3 protein. The top ten clones hold 15% to 20% of a sample with more than 550,000 distinct CDR3 sequences, roughly a sixth of them seen once. V was shortened by 5 bases and J by 6 bases, with 17 bases between the two germline ends. The length of the CDR3 is 15 residues. The germline V gene has CDR1 SEHNR and CDR2 FQNEAQ (reference sequence). This sequence was found in a woman between 45 and 65 years old with Graves' hyperthyroidism that later progressed to Graves' ophthalmopathy. V is TRBV7-9 and J is TRBJ1-5; D may be TRBD1 (5 bases). Specimen: blood. For the CDR3, the DNA is TGTGCCAGCAGCCCAGGACTGGCAGGGTTTCAGCCCCAGCATTTT. This gives the protein CASSPGLAGFQPQHF.